These T cell receptor beta chains were read from a single sample in a study of cytomegalovirus exposure and HLA in healthy donors. Clones were sequenced by immunoSEQ multiplex PCR, and TCRdb holds only the in-frame ones, with some missing. Its table lists about 130,000 clones. The sequenced material came from PBMCs. These TCRs come from a woman in her fifties or sixties in good health and CMV-seronegative. CDR3s include the opening cysteine and the closing phenylalanine or tryptophan. Each record gives: CDR3 protein, V gene.

CDR3 protein: CAGRGRGSNTEAFF; V gene: TRBV28
CDR3 protein: CASSIGGGDGGYTF; V gene: TRBV19
CDR3 protein: CASSEATGQTYGYTF; V gene: TRBV2
CDR3 protein: CAITSATSGNTGELFF; V gene: TRBV10-3
CDR3 protein: CASSHPGQGNEQFF; V gene: TRBV4-1
CDR3 protein: CASSLNTGEKQETQYF; V gene: TRBV27
CDR3 protein: CASSLVSTYYEQYF; V gene: TRBV5-1
CDR3 protein: CASSQDRGERALTDTQYF; V gene: TRBV4-1
CDR3 protein: CASSMGLAGGRDEQFF; V gene: TRBV19
CDR3 protein: CASSLKHEGGYTF; V gene: TRBV5-1
CDR3 protein: CASSQDLQGLIEAFF; V gene: TRBV4-2
CDR3 protein: CASSFGQGTNQPQHF; V gene: TRBV7-8
CDR3 protein: CASSLAYVSGSSNQPQHF; V gene: TRBV7-8
CDR3 protein: CASSFRANEQFF; V gene: TRBV6-5
CDR3 protein: CASSLVSGRAHNEQFF; V gene: TRBV28
CDR3 protein: CASSLFAGGLNNEQFF; V gene: TRBV5-1
CDR3 protein: CASSHKAQFRSSYEQYF; V gene: TRBV7-8
CDR3 protein: CASSFLTAGKDYGYTF; V gene: TRBV5-1
CDR3 protein: CASSLGTAYEQYF; V gene: TRBV7-9
CDR3 protein: CASSRLGAMNTEAFF; V gene: TRBV14
CDR3 protein: CASSSDGQDDFPQHF; V gene: TRBV19
CDR3 protein: CASSYPTGGGEKLFF; V gene: TRBV28
CDR3 protein: CSVQGTGGRREKLFF; V gene: TRBV29-1
CDR3 protein: CASSVDYRSYEQYF; V gene: TRBV9
CDR3 protein: CASSLQTGTWNYQVYEQYF; V gene: TRBV11-1
CDR3 protein: CASSAGTSRETQYF; V gene: TRBV9
CDR3 protein: CAIKGTSGRVVEQFF; V gene: TRBV10-3
CDR3 protein: CASSESGYGYTF; V gene: TRBV2
CDR3 protein: CASIPSGSYTEAFF; V gene: TRBV7-9
CDR3 protein: CASSDGTSGRGRTQYF; V gene: TRBV2
CDR3 protein: CASSELSGGMYNEQFF; V gene: TRBV6-1
CDR3 protein: CASSGPGQGTSYEQYF; V gene: TRBV28
CDR3 protein: CASGGQAYNSPLHF; V gene: TRBV27
CDR3 protein: CASSTAAGDRGWYEQYF; V gene: TRBV5-1
CDR3 protein: CASSLGGFRGGYTF; V gene: TRBV28
CDR3 protein: CSATLKREQFF; V gene: TRBV20-1
CDR3 protein: CASTMDRKNTIYF; V gene: TRBV5-8
CDR3 protein: CSVRTGAETQYF; V gene: TRBV29-1
CDR3 protein: CASNLREGTNEKLFF; V gene: TRBV4-1
CDR3 protein: CASSPREGVSYEQYF; V gene: TRBV18
CDR3 protein: CASSLSSGASYEQYF; V gene: TRBV28
CDR3 protein: CASSAAGPTYEQYF; V gene: TRBV6-1
CDR3 protein: CASSQTDSVFLGYTF; V gene: TRBV4-2
CDR3 protein: CASSPFRGYEQYF; V gene: TRBV5-7
CDR3 protein: CASSSGGNGYTF; V gene: TRBV28
CDR3 protein: CASSLFQGGNSPLHF; V gene: TRBV28
CDR3 protein: CASSIRQGLTETQYF; V gene: TRBV5-1
CDR3 protein: CAWSRGSDTQYF; V gene: TRBV30
CDR3 protein: CASSDSAETDTRYF; V gene: TRBV6-4